What follows are 16 T cell receptor beta chains derived from one specimen sequenced in a study of blood T cell repertoires in COVID-19. The table came from immunoSEQ multiplex PCR; TCRdb's copy has only in-frame clones and leaves some out. Of about 190,000 clones in the sample, more than 75% were seen once. Specimen: PBMCs or T cells enriched from blood (not recorded which). These receptors originate from a woman under 40 who had recovered from COVID-19.

This clone came up a few times. The J gene is TRBJ2-7, the V gene TRBV5-5, with D unclear. V was shortened by 0 bases and J by 0 bases, with 7 bases between the two germline ends. The CDR3 totals 14 residues. Germline CDR1 reads SGHKS; CDR2 reads YYEKEE (reference sequence). CDR3 amino acids: CASSLGGHSYEQYF. The CDR3 nucleotides read TGTGCCAGCAGCTTGGGCGGCCACTCCTACGAGCAGTACTTC.

The rearrangement uses TRBV19 and TRBJ1-1; D gene uncertain. The length of the CDR3 is 15 residues. The ends were cut back, 8 bases at V and 1 base at J, with 17 bases in the middle. Germline loops: CDR1 LNHDA, CDR2 SQIVND (reference sequence). The CDR3 spells CASSEGGIGNTEAFF. CDR3 sequence (DNA): TGTGCCAGTTCCGAGGGAGGGATCGGGAACACTGAAGCTTTCTTT.

The chain employs TRBV5-4 and TRBJ2-3; the D gene is possibly TRBD1 (6 bases). The V end was cut by 4 bases, the J end by 2 bases, with 14 bases between. CDR1 SGHNT and CDR2 YYREEE come from the germline V gene (reference sequence). The CDR3 has 15 amino acids. CDR3 DNA sequence: TGTGCCAGCAGCACCTGGACAGACGACACAGATACGCAGTATTTT. This encodes CASSTWTDDTDTQYF.

The chain links TRBV6-5 to TRBJ2-7; tentative D call: TRBD1 (6 bases). CDR1 is MNHEY and CDR2 is SVGAGI in the germline V gene. The V and J ends lost 6 bases and 0 bases respectively, with 12 bases between them. The length of the CDR3 is 14 residues. The CDR3 spells CASRNRAFSYEQYF. Here the CDR3 DNA reads TGTGCCAGCAGAAACAGGGCCTTCTCCTACGAGCAGTACTTC.

Of note for this clone: This sample includes further DNA sequences coding for the same CDR3. V gene TRBV18 combines with J gene TRBJ2-2, with 8 bases aligning to TRBD1. The CDR3 extends over 14 amino acids. Germline V gene lookup returns CDR1 KGHSH and CDR2 LQKENI. V was pared by 6 bases and J by 1 base, with 1 base of the junction left unmatched. CDR3 in amino acids: CASSGTGNTGELFF. For the CDR3, the DNA is TGTGCCAGCTCCGGGACAGGGAACACCGGGGAGCTGTTTTTT.

The CDR3 here is CASNAGVNSGNTIYF. As DNA, the CDR3 is TGTGCCAGTAATGCAGGGGTGAACTCTGGAAACACCATATATTTT. V and J are TRBV19 and TRBJ1-3, with D maybe TRBD1 (6 bases). This CDR3 is 15 amino acids long. Germline CDR1 is LNHDA and CDR2 is SQIVND (reference sequence). V lost 7 bases and J 0 bases, leaving 13 bases between the germline ends. The complete variable domain, with remaining parts taken from reference TRBV19 and TRBJ1-3, reads DGGITQSPKYLFRKEGQNVTLSCEQNLNHDAMYWYRQDPGQGLRLIYYSQIVNDFQKGDIAEGYSVSREKKESFPLTVTSAQKNPTAFYLCASNAGVNSGNTIYFGEGSWLTVV.

The CDR3: CASSQDFTGHSDGNTIYF. The DNA of the CDR3 is TGTGCCAGCAGCCAAGATTTTACGGGACATTCGGACGGAAACACCATATATTTT. The chain carries TRBV4-2 and TRBJ1-3; tentative D call: TRBD1 (6 bases). V was pared by 0 bases and J by 4 bases, with 19 bases between. This CDR3 comprises 18 residues. Germline V CDR1 and CDR2: LGHNA, YNFKEQ.

The chain joins TRBV28 to TRBJ2-3; maybe TRBD2 (6 bases). CDR3 size: 16 residues. The V end lost 6 bases, the J end lost 1 base, and 17 bases lay between the germline ends. Germline values: CDR1 MDHEN, CDR2 SYDVKM. CDR3 bases: TGTGCCAGCAGCCATCGACCGGGAGTAGGCACAGATACGCAGTATTTT. Protein sequence: CASSHRPGVGTDTQYF. The whole variable domain, filled in from reference TRBV28 and TRBJ2-3, reads DVKVTQSSRYLVKRTGEKVFLECVQDMDHENMFWYRQDPGLGLRLIYFSYDVKMKEKGDIPEGYSVSREKKERFSLILESASTNQTSMYLCASSHRPGVGTDTQYFGPGTRLTVL.

The chain employs TRBV18 and TRBJ2-1, with D possibly TRBD2 on 6 matching bases. Germline V CDR1 and CDR2: KGHSH, LQKENI. The V end was cut by 4 bases, the J end by 9 bases, with 16 bases between. This CDR3 region has 14 residues. The CDR3 protein is CASSQGLHPPEQFF. The CDR3, as DNA: TGTGCCAGCTCACAGGGACTCCACCCGCCTGAGCAGTTCTTC.

The V call is TRBV2, the J call TRBJ1-5; D is perhaps TRBD1 (6 bases). The CDR3 runs 18 residues. Trimming shortened V by 3 bases and J by 7 bases, and 25 bases separated the two germline ends. The germline V gene has CDR1 SNHLY and CDR2 FYNNEI. The CDR3 nucleotides are TGTGCCAGCAGTGATCCCGGGGAGGGGGAGATTGTCAGGCAGCCCCAGCATTTT. Its protein product is CASSDPGEGEIVRQPQHF.

The chain joins TRBV30 to TRBJ2-1, with a tentative D call TRBD2 (6 bases). The V and J ends lost 8 bases and 5 bases respectively, with 16 bases between them. This CDR3 has 13 amino acids. Germline V gene lookup returns CDR1 GTSNPN and CDR2 SVGIG (reference sequence). The CDR3 coding sequence is TGTGCCAGCCGGGACTCAACAGACAATGAGCAGTTCTTC. Amino acids: CASRDSTDNEQFF.

The DNA for the CDR3 is TGTGCCACTATACTTGGGGGGACGTTGTATGGCTACACCTTC. This sequence encodes CATILGGTLYGYTF. The V call is TRBV24-1, the J call TRBJ1-2; possible D gene TRBD1, 5 bases. Germline CDR1 reads KGHDR; CDR2 reads SFDVKD. V was pared by 10 bases and J by 5 bases, with 19 bases between. The CDR3 extends over 14 amino acids.

The chain joins TRBV11-1 to TRBJ2-5; 7 bases fit TRBD1. The J segment lost 5 bases and the V segment lost 5 bases, leaving 5 bases of the junction unmatched. From germline, CDR1 is SGHAT and CDR2 FQDESV (reference sequence). The CDR3 runs to 13 residues. CDR3: CASSRDSGETQYF. Here the CDR3 DNA reads TGTGCCAGCAGCCGGGACAGTGGTGAGACCCAGTACTTC.

The CDR3 here is CASSFVVAGSYEQYF. The CDR3, as DNA: TGTGCCAGCAGTTTCGTCGTAGCGGGATCCTACGAGCAGTACTTC. The V gene is TRBV27, the J gene TRBJ2-7; 8 positions match TRBD2. The J segment lost 1 base and the V segment lost 3 bases, leaving 5 bases of the junction unmatched. The CDR3 is made up of 15 amino acids. Germline V gene data show CDR1 as MNHEY and CDR2 as SMNVEV (reference sequence).

The chain carries TRBV18 and TRBJ1-6, with D possibly being TRBD1 (5 bases). Trimming removed 1 base at V and 9 bases at J, with 16 bases between. The CDR3 runs 16 residues. Germline V lookup: CDR1 KGHSH, CDR2 LQKENI. The CDR3: CASSPRVGEGSSPLHF. The CDR3 DNA is TGTGCCAGCTCACCACGAGTAGGGGAGGGGTCTTCACCCCTCCACTTT.

The gene calls are TRBV6-6 and TRBJ1-1, with D unclear. The CDR3 spans 13 residues. The V end lost 6 bases, the J end lost 8 bases, and 16 bases lay between the germline ends. Germline V lookup: CDR1 MNHNY, CDR2 SVGAGI (reference sequence). In nucleotides, the CDR3 is TGTGCCAGCAGATTACCAGGTCCCACCGAAGCTTTCTTT. It encodes CASRLPGPTEAFF.